This TCR beta chain derives from a study of cytomegalovirus exposure and HLA in healthy donors. About the study: Inside one of the first data releases sat about 91 million unique TCRs taken from HLA-typed donors. Study outcomes and limitations: In vitro checks showed that three CMV-associated chains really do target CMV antigens. Information on immune exposure was restricted to one variable (CMV serostatus).

Concerning this clone itself: Its matching antigen is unknown.

With 60 Vbeta and 13 Jbeta primers, the PCR was carried out. The assay was immunoSEQ multiplex PCR, and TCRdb's table has in-frame clones only and misses some. The data show 200,000 to 250,000 clones, about three quarters seen once. The receptor comes from a man between 40 and 49 years old in good health and CMV-seronegative. Sequences were obtained from PBMCs.

For the CDR3, the DNA is TGTGCCAGCCAATTCGTAACTAGCGGGGTCACAGATACGCAGTATTTT. Amino acids: CASQFVTSGVTDTQYF. The J gene is TRBJ2-3, the V gene TRBV5-6; 10 bases align to TRBD2. The CDR3 is made up of 16 amino acids. V lost 7 bases and J lost 2; bases outside the gene matches: 10. Germline V lookup: CDR1 SGHDT, CDR2 YYEEEE.